This TCR beta chain was captured by sequencing in a study of T cells in Graves' hyperthyroidism and ophthalmopathy. The study's findings and limits: Stable hyperthyroidism was separated from ophthalmopathy by a model based on 13 V-J features.

This clonotype was observed at least ten times. Its antigen is undetermined. V shed 4 bases and J 6 bases; nucleotides not matched to a gene: 10. Germline CDR1 reads SGHTA; CDR2 reads FQGNSA. The CDR3 sequence is 16 residues long. TCR beta CDR3 region amplification was performed from RNA transcripts. The study used the HTBI primer set for a first-round RT-PCR of the TCR CDR3. One entry per CDR3 protein results from TCRdb running MiXCR on the multiplex PCR reads. The table lists around 340,000 distinct CDR3 sequences, 15% to 20% of them singletons, with about 14% in the top ten. The clonotype was recovered from a woman aged 40 to 50 with Graves' ophthalmopathy. The specimen was blood. This chain links TRBV7-2 with TRBJ2-7, with 12 positions matching TRBD2. Here the CDR3 reads CASSSTLAGGPREQYF. CDR3 DNA sequence: TGTGCCAGCAGCTCGACCCTAGCGGGAGGGCCACGCGAGCAGTACTTC.